This T cell receptor (beta chain) was sequenced during a study of T cells after yellow fever vaccination. This clonotype was detected only once. One end of the junction is discordant with germline, which a read error may explain. There are 13 residues in the CDR3. Looked up from germline, CDR1 is DFQATT and CDR2 is SNEGSKA (reference sequence). Each CDR3 protein gets one entry after TCRdb re-called the 5' RACE reads with MiXCR. The table shows about 320,000 distinct CDR3 sequences, with about an eighth occurring only once. The rearrangement uses TRBV20-1 and TRBJ1-4; the D is unclear. The clonotype comes from a man younger than 35 who received the YFV17D yellow fever vaccine. The sample was CD4+ T cells sorted from PBMCs, taken 15 days after the yellow fever booster vaccination. The CDR3 here is CSADVATNEKLIF. The CDR3 DNA reads TGCAGCGCAGACGTAGCAACTAATGAAAAACTGATTTTT.